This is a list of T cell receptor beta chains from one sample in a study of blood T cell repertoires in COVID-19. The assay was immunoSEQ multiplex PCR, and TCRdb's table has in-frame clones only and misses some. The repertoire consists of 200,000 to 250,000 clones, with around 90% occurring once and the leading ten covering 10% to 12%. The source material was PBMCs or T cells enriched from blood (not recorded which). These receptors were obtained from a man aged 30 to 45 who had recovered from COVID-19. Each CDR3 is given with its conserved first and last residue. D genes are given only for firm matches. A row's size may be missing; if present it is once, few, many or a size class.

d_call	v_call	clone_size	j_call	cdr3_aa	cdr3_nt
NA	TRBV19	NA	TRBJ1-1	CASSIVGAALNTEAFF	TGTGCCAGTAGTATAGTGGGGGCAGCCCTAAACACTGAAGCTTTCTTT
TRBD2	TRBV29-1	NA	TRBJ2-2	CSFREREDTGELFF	TGCAGCTTCCGTGAGCGGGAGGACACCGGGGAGCTGTTTTTT
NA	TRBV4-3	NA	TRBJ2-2	CASSQEYRNTGELFF	TGCGCCAGCAGCCAAGAATATCGGAACACCGGGGAGCTGTTTTTT
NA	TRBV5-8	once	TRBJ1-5	CASSPGGERSSNQPQHF	TGTGCCAGCAGCCCCGGGGGAGAGCGATCAAGCAATCAGCCCCAGCATTTT
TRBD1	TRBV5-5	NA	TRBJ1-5	CASSLEGGDQPQHF	TGTGCCAGCAGCTTGGAAGGGGGCGATCAGCCCCAGCATTTT
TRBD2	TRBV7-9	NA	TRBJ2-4	CASSSLAGAYIQYF	TGTGCCAGCAGCTCATTAGCGGGAGCGTACATTCAGTACTTC
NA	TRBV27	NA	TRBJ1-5	CASGPQGINQPQHF	TGTGCCAGCGGACCGCAGGGGATCAATCAGCCCCAGCATTTT
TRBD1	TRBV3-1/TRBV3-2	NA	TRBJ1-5	CASSQQGFNNQPQHF	TGTGCCAGCAGTCAACAGGGGTTTAACAATCAGCCCCAGCATTTT
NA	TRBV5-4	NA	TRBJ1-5	CASSPERGPNQPQHF	TGTGCCAGCAGTCCTGAGCGGGGCCCCAATCAGCCCCAGCATTTT
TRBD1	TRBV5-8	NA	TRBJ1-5	CASSLGDSSNQPQHF	TGTGCCAGCAGCTTGGGGGACAGTAGCAATCAGCCCCAGCATTTT
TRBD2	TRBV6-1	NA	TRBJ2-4	CASSESGGLAKNIQYF	TGTGCCAGCAGTGAATCGGGGGGGCTAGCCAAAAACATTCAGTACTTC
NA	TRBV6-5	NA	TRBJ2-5	CASRDFGGDQETQYF	TGTGCCAGCAGAGACTTTGGAGGGGACCAAGAGACCCAGTACTTC
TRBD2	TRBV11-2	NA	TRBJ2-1	CASSHKMLADSYNEQFF	TGTGCCAGCAGCCACAAAATGCTAGCGGACTCCTACAATGAGCAGTTCTTC
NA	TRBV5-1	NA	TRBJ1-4	CASSLGRERDEKLFF	TGCGCCAGCAGCTTGGGGCGAGAGAGGGATGAAAAACTGTTTTTT
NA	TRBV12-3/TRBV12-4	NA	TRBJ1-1	CASSGAVRTEAFF	TGTGCCAGCAGTGGGGCGGTCCGGACTGAAGCTTTCTTT
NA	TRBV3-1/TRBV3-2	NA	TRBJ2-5	CASAHWRGQETQYF	TGTGCCAGCGCCCATTGGCGGGGTCAAGAGACCCAGTACTTC
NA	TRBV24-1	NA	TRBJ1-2	CATSDSTSYGYTF	TGTGCCACCAGTGATTCCACGAGTTATGGCTACACCTTC
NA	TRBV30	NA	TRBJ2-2	CAWTELKGDTGELFF	TGTGCCTGGACCGAATTAAAGGGGGACACCGGGGAGCTGTTTTTT
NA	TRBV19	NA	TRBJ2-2	CASMGQLHTGELFF	TGTGCCAGTATGGGGCAGCTACATACCGGGGAGCTGTTTTTT
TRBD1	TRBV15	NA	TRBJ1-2	CATSMGGQGGRGGYTF	TGTGCCACCAGCATGGGAGGACAGGGTGGGAGGGGCGGCTACACCTTC
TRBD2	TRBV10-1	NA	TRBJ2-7	CASSGPGLGGQYF	TGCGCCAGCAGTGGTCCAGGACTAGGAGGACAGTACTTC
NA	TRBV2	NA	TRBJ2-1	CASSEMWRVAKFF	TGTGCCAGCAGTGAAATGTGGCGGGTAGCGAAGTTCTTC
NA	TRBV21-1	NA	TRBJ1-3	CASSHHALTAFSSGNTIYF	TGTGCCAGCAGCCACCACGCTCTGACAGCTTTCAGCTCTGGAAACACCATATATTTT
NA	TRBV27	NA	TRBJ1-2	CASSRRGGANYGYTF	TGTGCCAGCAGTAGAAGAGGGGGGGCTAACTATGGCTACACCTTC
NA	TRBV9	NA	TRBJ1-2	CASSEGGMLRDGYTF	TGTGCCAGCAGCGAGGGGGGGATGCTAAGGGATGGCTACACCTTC
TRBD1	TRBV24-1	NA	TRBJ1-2	CATSGPETGYYGYTF	TGTGCCACCAGTGGACCGGAGACAGGGTACTATGGCTACACCTTC
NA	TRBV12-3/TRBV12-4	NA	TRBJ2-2	CASSEGPWGELFF	TGTGCCAGCAGTGAGGGTCCATGGGGGGAGCTGTTTTTT
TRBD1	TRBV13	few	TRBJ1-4	CASSLRQGREKLFF	TGTGCCAGCAGCCTCCGACAGGGTCGGGAAAAACTGTTTTTT
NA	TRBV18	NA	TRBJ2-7	CASHETGGDHPSYEQYF	TGTGCCAGCCATGAAACAGGGGGGGACCACCCTTCCTACGAGCAGTACTTC
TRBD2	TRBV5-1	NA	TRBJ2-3	CASSPARSGAPLSTDTQYF	TGCGCCAGCAGCCCCGCCCGGAGCGGGGCTCCCTTGAGCACAGATACGCAGTATTTT
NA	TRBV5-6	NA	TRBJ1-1	CASSLLSVSNTEAFF	TGTGCCAGCAGCCTGTTATCCGTATCGAACACTGAAGCTTTCTTT
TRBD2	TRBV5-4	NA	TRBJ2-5	CASRWGLAGEGETQYF	TGTGCCAGCAGATGGGGACTAGCGGGAGAGGGAGAGACCCAGTACTTC
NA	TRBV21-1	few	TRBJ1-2	CATASGENWGGGYTF	TGTGCCACCGCCTCAGGGGAGAACTGGGGGGGTGGCTACACCTTC
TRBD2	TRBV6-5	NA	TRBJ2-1	CASSYPGLAGPQIF	TGTGCCAGCAGTTACCCGGGACTAGCGGGGCCCCAGATCTTC
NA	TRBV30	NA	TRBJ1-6	CAWRGVAQGSPLHF	TGTGCCTGGAGAGGAGTAGCGCAGGGGTCACCCCTCCACTTT
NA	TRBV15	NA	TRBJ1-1	CATSRGGAGNTEAFF	TGTGCCACCAGCAGAGGAGGGGCGGGAAACACTGAAGCTTTCTTT
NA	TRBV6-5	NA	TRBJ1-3	CASSYSTSGGNTIYF	TGTGCCAGCAGTTACTCGACTAGCGGTGGAAACACCATATATTTT
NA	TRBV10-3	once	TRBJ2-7	CAISDPRAAEGGIYEQYF	TGTGCCATCAGTGACCCCCGAGCGGCGGAGGGAGGAATCTACGAGCAGTACTTC